Following are 15 T cell receptor beta chains from one sample sequenced in a study of T cells after yellow fever vaccination. TCRdb passed the 5' RACE reads through MiXCR, listing each CDR3 protein once. In the table there are around 150,000 distinct CDR3 sequences, 6% to 7.5% of which are singletons. The source was CD4+ T cells sorted from PBMCs, collected about 5 days after the first yellow fever vaccination. The origin of the receptors is a man between 18 and 35 years old who received the YFV17D yellow fever vaccine.

This clonotype was seen repeatedly, ten times or more. This chain links TRBV2 with TRBJ1-2, with D unclear. The germline gives CDR1 SNHLY, CDR2 FYNNEI. V was trimmed by 6 bases and J by 5 bases, leaving 10 bases between them. The CDR3 length is 12 residues. Here the CDR3 DNA reads TGTGCCAGCAGCTCCGGGCTGTATGGCTACACCTTC. It encodes CASSSGLYGYTF.

This clonotype was recorded many times. The chain joins TRBV19 to TRBJ1-5; the D is unclear. The CDR3 consists of 13 residues. Germline CDR1 and CDR2: LNHDA and SQIVND (reference sequence). V was shortened by 6 bases and J by 3 bases, with 9 bases between the two germline ends. The CDR3 DNA follows: TGTGCCAGTAGATTCACGGACAATCAGCCCCAGCATTTT. Translated, it gives CASRFTDNQPQHF.

This clonotype was counted many times. The chain combines TRBV9 with TRBJ2-5; possibly TRBD1 or TRBD2 for D (6 bases each). The CDR3 runs to 13 residues. V lost 0 bases, J lost 5 bases, and 8 bases lay in between. CDR1 and CDR2 from the germline V gene are SGDLS and YYNGEE. The CDR3 DNA sequence: TGTGCCAGCAGCGTAGGGGGGGCCGAGACCCAGTACTTC. Amino acids: CASSVGGAETQYF. Combining the CDR3 with reference TRBV9 and TRBJ2-5 gives the whole variable domain DSGVTQTPKHLITATGQRVTLRCSPRSGDLSVYWYQQSLDQGLQFLIQYYNGEERAKGNILERFSAQQFPDLHSELNLSSLELGDSALYFCASSVGGAETQYFGPGTRLLVL.

In its sample, this clonotype was seen many times. This rearrangement joins TRBV20-1 to TRBJ2-1; weak D call: TRBD2 (5 bases). Per the germline V gene, CDR1 is DFQATT and CDR2 is SNEGSKA (reference sequence). The CDR3 runs to 14 residues. Trimming took 3 bases from V and 5 from J, leaving 14 bases between them. The CDR3 DNA reads TGCAGTGCTAGCCCGGGGTTGGTGGACAATGAGCAGTTCTTC. As protein: CSASPGLVDNEQFF.

This clonotype was counted many times. The chain has TRBV6-5 and TRBJ1-1; the D is unclear. CDR1 is MNHEY, CDR2 SVGAGI, per germline. Deletions cut 2 bases from V and 0 bases from J, with 16 bases between. This CDR3 spans 17 amino acids. CDR3: CASSYEGDDLLNTEAFF. CDR3 nucleotide sequence: TGTGCCAGCAGTTACGAGGGAGATGATCTCTTGAACACTGAAGCTTTCTTT.

This clonotype was seen ten or more times. The chain is built from TRBV4-1 and TRBJ1-2, with no clear D. The CDR3 is made up of 18 amino acids. The V gene's germline CDR1 is MGHRA and CDR2 YSYEKL. The V gene lost 3 bases and the J gene lost 0 bases, with 20 bases spanning the gap. This CDR3 reads CASSQLERTPYTNYGYTF. CDR3 DNA sequence: TGCGCCAGCAGCCAGTTAGAGAGGACTCCCTATACTAACTATGGCTACACCTTC.

This clonotype has ten or more counts. The V call is TRBV20-1, the J call TRBJ1-1; unclear D gene. Between the trimmed V and J ends, which lost 6 bases and 3 bases, there was a span of 8 bases. Germline V gene sequence: CDR1 DFQATT, CDR2 SNEGSKA (reference sequence). The CDR3 covers 11 residues. The CDR3 is CSAPTDTEAFF. CDR3 nucleotides: TGCAGTGCCCCAACAGACACTGAAGCTTTCTTT.

The V gene is TRBV5-1, the J gene TRBJ2-2; D possibly corresponds to TRBD1 (6 bases). CDR1 is SGHRS and CDR2 is YFSETQ in the germline V gene. The CDR3 consists of 16 residues. Trimming left V 0 bases short and J 4 bases short, with 13 bases between. The CDR3 loop reads CASSLEADRLTGELFF. DNA for the CDR3: TGCGCCAGCAGCTTGGAAGCGGACAGACTCACCGGGGAGCTGTTTTTT.

The chain is built from TRBV7-9 and TRBJ1-1; TRBD1 might be the D (6 bases). Germline V gene data show CDR1 as SEHNR and CDR2 as FQNEAQ (reference sequence). With 1 base removed from V and 3 bases from J, the gap between germline ends came to 9 bases. This CDR3 has 14 amino acids. The CDR3 sequence is CASSLEGVYTEAFF. CDR3 coding DNA: TGTGCCAGCAGCTTAGAGGGGGTATACACTGAAGCTTTCTTT.

Only a few counts were recorded for this clonotype. The chain has TRBV20-1 and TRBJ2-7; 11 nucleotides line up with TRBD1. This CDR3 spans 16 amino acids. The germline V gene has CDR1 DFQATT and CDR2 SNEGSKA (reference sequence). The ends lost 0 bases at V and 5 bases at J; junction bases unmatched: 9. CDR3 sequence (DNA): TGCAGTGCTAGAGATCAAAGGACAGGGGGCGTCAACGAGCAGTACTTC. This translates into CSARDQRTGGVNEQYF.

For this clonotype: With a much larger clone just one base away, this may be a read error. The chain has TRBV3-1 and TRBJ2-1; 9 nucleotides align to TRBD2. After removal of 7 bases from V and 7 bases from J, the junction contained 14 bases not matched to a gene. Germline V gives CDR1 LGHDT, CDR2 YNNKEL (reference sequence). There are 16 residues in the CDR3. Here the CDR3 reads CASTYSRGGARNEQFF. Written as DNA, the CDR3 is TGTGCCAGCACCTACTCGCGCGGGGGGGCCAGGAATGAGCAGTTCTTC.

This clonotype was detected many times. The gene calls are TRBV4-3 and TRBJ2-3; 13 nucleotides align to TRBD2. The CDR3 extends over 17 amino acids. The V segment lost 1 base and the J segment 4 bases; nucleotides outside the gene matches: 5. Germline CDR1 is LGHNA and CDR2 is YSLEER. The CDR3 here is CASSQGWTSGGADTQYF. For the CDR3, the DNA is TGCGCCAGCAGCCAAGGCTGGACTAGCGGGGGCGCAGATACGCAGTATTTT.

About this clonotype: A read error may be the cause here, since a much bigger clone is one base away. The CDR3 loop reads CASSPSQGAFGKTEAFF. CDR3 nucleotide sequence: TGTGCCAGCTCACCAAGCCAGGGGGCTTTCGGGAAAACTGAAGCTTTCTTT. V gene TRBV18 combines with J gene TRBJ1-1, with 8 bases that match TRBD1. Germline trimming cut 2 bases from V and 5 bases from J; bases unmatched to any gene: 13. This CDR3 comprises 17 residues. Germline CDR1 KGHSH, CDR2 LQKENI. Variable domain in full (rest from reference TRBV18 and TRBJ1-1): NAGVMQNPRHLVRRRGQEARLRCSPMKGHSHVYWYRQLPEEGLKFMVYLQKENIIDESGMPKERFSAEFPKEGPSILRIQQVVRGDSAAYFCASSPSQGAFGKTEAFFGQGTRLTVV.

The CDR3 bases are TGCGCCAGCAGCCAACCCGGGACAGGGGTGGTCGAGCAGTACTTC. Translating gives CASSQPGTGVVEQYF. The rearrangement joins TRBV4-1 to TRBJ2-7, with 10 bases aligning to TRBD1. Germline V gives CDR1 MGHRA, CDR2 YSYEKL. Trimming removed 2 bases from V and 6 bases from J; junction bases left unmatched: 7. The CDR3 totals 15 residues.

This clonotype occurred many times. V gene TRBV30 combines with J gene TRBJ1-4, with no clear D. Trimming took 3 bases from V and 0 from J, leaving 5 bases between them. Germline CDR1 is GTSNPN and CDR2 is SVGIG (reference sequence). This CDR3 is built from 13 residues. CDR3 bases: TGTGCCTGGAGGGGAGCAACTAATGAAAAACTGTTTTTT. It encodes CAWRGATNEKLFF.